These 11 T cell receptor beta chains share one sample of origin, sequenced in a study of blood T cell repertoires in COVID-19. TCRdb's table, derived via immunoSEQ multiplex PCR, lists solely in-frame clones and lacks some. The sample includes under 300,000 clones, around 82% of them seen just once. The sequenced sample consisted of peripheral blood. These receptors all come from a woman in her forties or fifties who had recovered from COVID-19.

The rearrangement uses TRBV30 and TRBJ1-4, with TRBD1 matching over 10 bases. CDR1 is GTSNPN, CDR2 SVGIG, per germline (reference sequence). The J segment lost 7 bases and the V segment lost 5 bases, leaving 4 bases of the junction unmatched. The CDR3 is made up of 13 amino acids. CDR3: CAWAGTGAEKLFF. The CDR3 nucleotides are TGTGCCTGGGCCGGGACAGGGGCTGAAAAACTGTTTTTT.

J is TRBJ2-3 and V is TRBV4-2, with TRBD1 matching over 8 bases. V dropped 4 bases and J dropped 4; count of bases not matched to a gene: 7. The CDR3 is 15 amino acids. The germline V gene has CDR1 LGHNA and CDR2 YNFKEQ. CDR3 protein: CASSRDRGISDTQYF. The CDR3, as DNA: TGTGCCAGCAGCCGAGACAGGGGTATTTCAGATACGCAGTATTTT.

This clone was seen once. Other nucleotide sequences from this sample produce the same CDR3. This chain uses TRBV6-2 or TRBV6-3 with TRBJ2-3; a possible D gene is TRBD2 (5 bases). The CDR3 totals 12 residues. V dropped 0 bases and J dropped 8 bases, with 6 bases sitting between them. Germline V gives CDR1 MNHEY, CDR2 SVGEGT. Here the CDR3 reads CASSYSLATQYF. As DNA, the CDR3 is TGTGCCAGCAGTTACTCGCTAGCTACGCAGTATTTT.

The chain links TRBV13 to TRBJ2-1; 8 nucleotides match TRBD1. Looked up from germline, CDR1 is PRHDT and CDR2 is FYEKMQ (reference sequence). The CDR3 covers 17 residues. V shed 5 bases and J 3 bases; nucleotides not matched to a gene: 12. CDR3 residues: CASSAVIGTGRYNEQFF. DNA of the CDR3: TGTGCCAGCAGCGCCGTCATCGGGACAGGTCGCTACAATGAGCAGTTCTTC.

The rearrangement links TRBV4-3 to TRBJ2-3; 8 bases map to TRBD2. CDR3 length equals 15 residues. Germline V lookup: CDR1 LGHNA, CDR2 YSLEER. With 7 bases clipped from V and 6 bases from J, the junction kept 12 bases outside the gene matches. The CDR3 sequence: CASKTGTRSGDTQYF. CDR3 DNA sequence: TGCGCCAGCAAGACCGGGACTAGGTCGGGGGATACGCAGTATTTT.

The rearrangement uses TRBV5-1 and TRBJ1-2; D is uncertain. Trimming took off 5 bases at V and 4 bases at J, with 15 bases between the two ends. The CDR3 sequence is 14 residues long. Germline V CDR1 and CDR2: SGHRS, YFSETQ. This CDR3 is CASRLSGPLYGYTF. The CDR3 DNA reads as TGCGCCAGCAGATTAAGCGGCCCACTCTATGGCTACACCTTC. Based on the CDR3 plus reference TRBV5-1 and TRBJ1-2, the full variable domain is KAGVTQTPRYLIKTRGQQVTLSCSPISGHRSVSWYQQTPGQGLQFLFEYFSETQRNKGNFPGRFSGRQFSNSRSEMNVSTLELGDSALYLCASRLSGPLYGYTFGSGTRLTVV.

This clone has more than one count but fewer than ten. The chain combines TRBV4-3 with TRBJ2-7; 7 bases match TRBD1. Losses at the gene ends were 4 bases for V and 3 bases for J; bases not matched to a gene: 9. This CDR3 contains 15 residues. In germline, CDR1 is LGHNA, CDR2 YSLEER. CDR3 residues: CASSPGQMGLYEQYF. In DNA, the CDR3 is TGCGCCAGCAGCCCGGGACAGATGGGCCTCTACGAGCAGTACTTC.

This chain connects TRBV6-2 or TRBV6-3 to TRBJ2-3; TRBD1 aligns across 7 bases. This CDR3 has 15 residues. With V trimmed by 5 bases and J by 2 bases, 7 bases remained unmatched. Germline loops: CDR1 MNHEY, CDR2 SVGEGT. This CDR3 is CASSLTGQVTDTQYF. The CDR3 coding sequence is TGTGCCAGCAGTCTTACCGGACAGGTCACAGATACGCAGTATTTT.

The chain uses TRBV18 and TRBJ2-2, with D possibly matching TRBD1 (6 bases). Trimming removed 6 bases at V and 7 bases at J, with 18 bases between. The CDR3 contains 15 residues. CDR1 and CDR2 from the germline V gene are KGHSH and LQKENI. CDR3 sequence: CASSAWGPRDGELFF. The CDR3 coding sequence is TGTGCCAGCTCCGCTTGGGGGCCCCGGGACGGGGAGCTGTTTTTT.

This clone was observed once. The chain employs TRBV28 and TRBJ1-5; no clear D. The V and J ends lost 2 bases and 7 bases respectively, with 9 bases between them. Germline CDR1 and CDR2: MDHEN and SYDVKM. The CDR3 is made up of 13 amino acids. The CDR3 loop reads CASSLRGYQPQHF. As DNA, the CDR3 is TGTGCCAGCAGTTTACGGGGTTACCAGCCCCAGCATTTT.

The chain has TRBV7-3 and TRBJ1-4; the match to TRBD1 covers 9 bases. This CDR3 has 15 amino acids. V lost 0 bases to trimming and J lost 5 bases; unmatched junction nucleotides: 1. Germline values: CDR1 SGHTA, CDR2 FQGTGA. CDR3 sequence: CASSLTGQGNEKLFF. In nucleotides, the CDR3 is TGTGCCAGCAGCTTAACAGGACAGGGGAATGAAAAACTGTTTTTT.